One sample yielded the 11 T cell receptor delta chains listed below, sequenced in a study of gamma-delta T cells after stem cell transplantation. TCRdb redid clone calling on the RT-PCR reads using CATT. Of approximately 5,700 delta-chain clones listed, approximately 1.9% are singletons. Sequencing used gamma-delta T cells. These TCRs come from a human donor. It is not recorded whose cells these are; they may come from a transplant donor.

V usage is TRDV2 and J usage is TRDJ1; 13 bases agree with TRDD3. J gave up 7 bases and V 0 bases, and 22 bases lay outside the gene matches. The V gene's germline CDR1 is GEAIGNYY and CDR2 EKD. The CDR3 is 21 residues long. In DNA, the CDR3 is TGTGCCTGTGACACCGTGCCCGTACTGGGGGATACGCGCCCTTCAGGTGGTAAACTCATCTTT. Residues: CACDTVPVLGDTRPSGGKLIF.

A note on this clone: TCRdb has a much larger clone's protein, which differs at residue 12 from the translation of this DNA, likely because of a read error; what is shown is the protein translated from the DNA. The V and J genes are TRDV2 and TRDJ1, with TRDD2 matching over 9 bases. Germline lookup yields CDR1 GEAIGNYY and CDR2 EKD. This CDR3 is 20 amino acids long. The V gene end was trimmed by 3 bases and the J gene end by 7 bases; junction bases not matched to a gene: 26. The CDR3 protein is CACDAVPSYEGVRGDGKLIF. DNA of the CDR3: TGTGCCTGTGACGCCGTTCCTTCCTACGAAGGGGTACGCGGAGACGGTAAACTCATCTTT.

This clone was counted between two and nine times. This sequence is one base from a far larger clone and is likely a read error. This rearrangement joins TRDV2 to TRDJ1; D is ambiguous. Trimming shortened V by 3 bases and J by 3 bases, and 13 bases separated the two germline ends. The CDR3 sequence is 14 residues long. Germline CDR1 is GEAIGNYY and CDR2 is EKD. The CDR3: CACDPLGGADKLIF. Here the CDR3 DNA reads TGTGCCTGTGACCCCCTAGGAGGGGCCGATAAACTCATCTTT.

As regards this clone: The amino acid sequence in TCRdb belongs to a much larger clone and departs from this DNA's translation at residues 5 and 6, likely a sequencing read error; the sequence shown is translated from the DNA. V usage is TRDV2 and J usage is TRDJ1; 13 bases agree with TRDD3. From germline, CDR1 is GEAIGNYY and CDR2 EKD. After removal of 3 bases from V and 0 bases from J, the junction contained 12 bases not matched to a gene. The CDR3 length is 19 residues. The CDR3 DNA reads TGTGCCTGTGACCCTCTACTGGGGGATACGCTATCCAACACCGATAAACTCATCTTT. Translated: CACDPLLGDTLSNTDKLIF.

A note on this clone: TCRdb's listed protein matches a much larger clone and diverges from this DNA's translation at residue 14, likely through a read error; the protein shown comes from the DNA. The chain carries TRDV2 and TRDJ1; 8 bases fit TRDD3. Germline V gene data show CDR1 as GEAIGNYY and CDR2 as EKD. After removal of 0 bases from V and 2 bases from J, the junction contained 19 bases not matched to a gene. The CDR3 has 20 amino acids. For the CDR3, the DNA is TGTGCCTGTGACACCCTACCCTCCACGAAGGGGGATAGAATAACCGATAAACTCATCTTT. It yields the protein CACDTLPSTKGDRITDKLIF.

This clone occurred a few times. A far bigger clonotype differs at one base, so this is likely a read error. The sample contains more than one DNA sequence encoding this CDR3. The chain employs TRDV2 and TRDJ2, with TRDD3 identical over 10 bases. CDR1 is GEAIGNYY and CDR2 is EKD in the germline V gene. The CDR3 length is 18 residues. The CDR3 sequence is CACDILGDNPALTAQLFF. As DNA, the CDR3 is TGTGCCTGCGACATTCTGGGGGATAATCCAGCTTTGACAGCACAACTCTTCTTT.

By share of the sample, this clone is medium-sized. The rearrangement uses TRDV2 and TRDJ1, with TRDD3 identical over 12 bases. Germline lookup yields CDR1 GEAIGNYY and CDR2 EKD. This CDR3 has 23 residues. V lost 0 bases, J lost 0 bases, and 22 bases stayed unmatched. The CDR3 coding sequence is TGTGCCTGTGACACCGTCCCCTTCCTACGCCTGGGGGATACGCCCGTGGACACCGATAAACTCATCTTT. Its translation: CACDTVPFLRLGDTPVDTDKLIF.

With respect to this clone: The amino acid sequence in TCRdb belongs to a much larger clone and departs from this DNA's translation at residue 3, likely a sequencing read error; the sequence shown is translated from the DNA. The chain has TRDV2 and TRDJ3; TRDD3 aligns across 7 bases. CDR1 is GEAIGNYY, CDR2 EKD, per germline. CDR3 size: 19 residues. CDR3 in amino acids: CAWDSWGNTTSWDTRQMFF. As DNA, the CDR3 is TGTGCCTGGGACAGTTGGGGGAATACAACCTCCTGGGACACCCGACAGATGTTTTTC.

This clone was seen more than once but under ten times. V gene TRDV2 combines with J gene TRDJ1; TRDD3 matches at 8 bases. The germline CDR1 and CDR2 sequences are GEAIGNYY and EKD. J was trimmed by 0 bases and V by 0 bases; bases with no gene match: 5. The CDR3 has 16 amino acids. As DNA, the CDR3 is TGTGCCTGTGACACCCTACTGGGGGCCTACACCGATAAACTCATCTTT. Its protein is CACDTLLGAYTDKLIF.

This clone was observed a few times. It is likely a read error: a sequence one base away is far more abundant. Other nucleotide sequences from this sample produce the same CDR3. This rearrangement joins TRDV2 to TRDJ1; a possible D gene is TRDD3 (6 bases). Trimming cost V 2 bases and J 5 bases, with 14 bases left between them. CDR1 and CDR2 from the germline V gene are GEAIGNYY and EKD. This CDR3 is built from 14 residues. CDR3 in DNA: TGTGCCTGTGACATCTGGGGAGCCACTGATAAACTCATCTTT. Translation gives CACDIWGATDKLIF.

This chain joins TRDV2 and TRDJ1; 11 positions match TRDD3. V was clipped by 0 bases and J by 1 base; unmatched bases: 9. From germline, CDR1 is GEAIGNYY and CDR2 EKD. This CDR3 contains 18 residues. CDR3 region: CACDTLFSGGYFTDKLIF. The CDR3, as DNA: TGTGCCTGTGACACCCTTTTCTCTGGGGGATACTTCACCGATAAACTCATCTTT.